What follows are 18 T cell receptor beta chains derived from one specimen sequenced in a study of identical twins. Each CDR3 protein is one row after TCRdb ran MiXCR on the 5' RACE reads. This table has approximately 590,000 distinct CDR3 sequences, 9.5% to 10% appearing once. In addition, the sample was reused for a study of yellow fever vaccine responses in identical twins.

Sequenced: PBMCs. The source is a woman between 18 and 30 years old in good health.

As DNA, the CDR3 is TGTGCCAGCAGTGGGACAGTATCTAGCACAGATACGCAGTATTTT. Protein sequence: CASSGTVSSTDTQYF. The V gene is TRBV6-1, the J gene TRBJ2-3, with a possible D match to TRBD1 (6 bases). The CDR3 is 15 amino acids. V shed 4 bases and J shed 0 bases, with 11 bases lying between them. Germline CDR1 is MNHNS and CDR2 is SASEGT.

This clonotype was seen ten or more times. CDR3 protein: CASKGSTGELFF. As DNA, the CDR3 is TGTGCCAGCAAAGGGTCTACCGGGGAGCTGTTTTTT. The rearrangement links TRBV6-6 to TRBJ2-2; no firm D call. The CDR3 has 12 residues. The germline V gene encodes CDR1 MNHNY and CDR2 SVGAGI (reference sequence). V was cut by 7 bases and J by 5 bases, with 8 bases left in between.

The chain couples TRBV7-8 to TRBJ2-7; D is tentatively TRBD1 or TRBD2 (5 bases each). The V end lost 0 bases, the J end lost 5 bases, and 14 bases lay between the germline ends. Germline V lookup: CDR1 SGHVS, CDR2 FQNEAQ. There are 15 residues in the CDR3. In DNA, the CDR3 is TGTGCCAGCAGCTTAGCGCTGGGGGTCTTGGACGAGCAGTACTTC. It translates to CASSLALGVLDEQYF.

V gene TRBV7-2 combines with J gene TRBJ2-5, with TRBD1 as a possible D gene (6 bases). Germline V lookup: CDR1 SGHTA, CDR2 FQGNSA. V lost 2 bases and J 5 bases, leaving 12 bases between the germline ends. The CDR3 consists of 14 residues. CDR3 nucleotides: TGTGCCAGCAGCTTAAGGGGGAACGTGGAGACCCAGTACTTC. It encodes CASSLRGNVETQYF.

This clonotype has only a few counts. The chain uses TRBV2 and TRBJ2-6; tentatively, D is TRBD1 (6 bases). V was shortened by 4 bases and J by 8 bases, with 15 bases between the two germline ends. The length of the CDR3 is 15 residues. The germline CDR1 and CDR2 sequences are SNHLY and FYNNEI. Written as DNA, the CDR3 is TGTGCCAGCAGTGGAGATGACAGGTTTTCCAACGTCCTGACTTTC. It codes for CASSGDDRFSNVLTF.

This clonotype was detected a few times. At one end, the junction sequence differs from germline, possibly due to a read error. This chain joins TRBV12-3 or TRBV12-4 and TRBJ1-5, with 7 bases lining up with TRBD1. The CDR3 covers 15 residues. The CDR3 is CASRGKYESNQPQHF. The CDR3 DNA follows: TGTGCGAGCAGGGGGAAGTACGAGAGCAATCAGCCCCAGCATTTT.

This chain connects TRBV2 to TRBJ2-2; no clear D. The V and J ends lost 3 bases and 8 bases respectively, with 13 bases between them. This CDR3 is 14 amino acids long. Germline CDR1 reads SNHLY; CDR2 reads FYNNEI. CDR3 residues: CASSDQDRPGELFF. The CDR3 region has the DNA TGTGCCAGCAGTGACCAAGACCGCCCGGGGGAGCTGTTTTTT.

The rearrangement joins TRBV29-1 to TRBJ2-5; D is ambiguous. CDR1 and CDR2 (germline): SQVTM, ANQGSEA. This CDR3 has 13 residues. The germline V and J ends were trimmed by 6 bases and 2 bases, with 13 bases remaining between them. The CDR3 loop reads CSVPKRKQETQYF. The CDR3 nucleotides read TGCAGCGTCCCGAAGAGGAAGCAAGAGACCCAGTACTTC.

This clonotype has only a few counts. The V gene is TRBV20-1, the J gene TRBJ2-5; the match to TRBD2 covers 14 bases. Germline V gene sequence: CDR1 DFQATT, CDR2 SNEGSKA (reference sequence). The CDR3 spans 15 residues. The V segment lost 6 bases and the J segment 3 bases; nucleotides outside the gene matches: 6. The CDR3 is CSATGTSGREETQYF. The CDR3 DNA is TGCAGTGCCACCGGGACTAGCGGGAGAGAAGAGACCCAGTACTTC.

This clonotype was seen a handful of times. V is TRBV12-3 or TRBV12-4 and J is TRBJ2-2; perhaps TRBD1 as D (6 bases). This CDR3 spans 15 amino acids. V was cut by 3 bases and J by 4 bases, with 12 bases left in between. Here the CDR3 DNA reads TGTGCCAGCAGTTTTCAGGGGCAGAGCACCGGGGAGCTGTTTTTT. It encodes CASSFQGQSTGELFF.

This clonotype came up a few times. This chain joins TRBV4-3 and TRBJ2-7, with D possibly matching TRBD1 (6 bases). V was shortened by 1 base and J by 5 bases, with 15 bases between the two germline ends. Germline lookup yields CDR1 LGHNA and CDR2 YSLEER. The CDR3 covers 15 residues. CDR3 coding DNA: TGCGCCAGCAGCCAAGTAGGGGGTAATCGGGACGAGCAGTACTTC. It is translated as CASSQVGGNRDEQYF.

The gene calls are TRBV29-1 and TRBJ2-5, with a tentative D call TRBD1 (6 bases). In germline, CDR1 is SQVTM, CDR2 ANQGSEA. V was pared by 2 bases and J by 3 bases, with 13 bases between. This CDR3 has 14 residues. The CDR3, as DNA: TGCAGCGTTGAACTCCTGAGGGGGAAAGAGACCCAGTACTTC. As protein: CSVELLRGKETQYF.

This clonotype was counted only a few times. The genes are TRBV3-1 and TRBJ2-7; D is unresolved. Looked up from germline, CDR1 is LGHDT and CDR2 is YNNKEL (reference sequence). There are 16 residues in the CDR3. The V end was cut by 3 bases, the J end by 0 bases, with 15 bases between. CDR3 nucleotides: TGTGCCAGCAGCCATTGTAACGGGTCAAGCTCCTACGAGCAGTACTTC. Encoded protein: CASSHCNGSSSYEQYF.

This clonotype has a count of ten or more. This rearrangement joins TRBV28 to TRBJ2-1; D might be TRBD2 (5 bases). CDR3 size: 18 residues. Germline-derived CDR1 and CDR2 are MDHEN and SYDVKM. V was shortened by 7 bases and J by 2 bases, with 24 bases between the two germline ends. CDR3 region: CASTLRPPGMVTYNEQFF. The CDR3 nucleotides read TGTGCCAGCACCCTCAGGCCACCGGGGATGGTCACCTACAATGAGCAGTTCTTC.

The CDR3 sequence is CASSRTVSSYEQYF. Written as DNA, the CDR3 is TGTGCCAGCAGCAGGACCGTAAGCTCCTACGAGCAGTACTTC. The chain uses TRBV6-2 or TRBV6-3 and TRBJ2-7; D not resolved. Germline CDR1 and CDR2: MNHEY and SVGEGT. Trimming shortened V by 6 bases and J by 0 bases, and 12 bases separated the two germline ends. The CDR3 covers 14 residues.

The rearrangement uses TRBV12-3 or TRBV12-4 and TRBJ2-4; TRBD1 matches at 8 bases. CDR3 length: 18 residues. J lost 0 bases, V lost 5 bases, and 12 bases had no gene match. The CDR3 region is CASSRPGQATLAKNIQYF. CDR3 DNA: TGTGCCAGCAGTCGTCCGGGACAGGCAACCCTAGCCAAAAACATTCAGTACTTC.

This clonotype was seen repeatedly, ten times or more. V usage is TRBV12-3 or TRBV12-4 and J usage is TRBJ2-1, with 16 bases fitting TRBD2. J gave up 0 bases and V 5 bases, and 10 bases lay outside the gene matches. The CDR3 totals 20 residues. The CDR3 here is CASSLSGLAGGPHSYNEQFF. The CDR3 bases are TGTGCCAGCAGTCTTTCGGGACTAGCGGGGGGGCCCCACTCCTACAATGAGCAGTTCTTC.

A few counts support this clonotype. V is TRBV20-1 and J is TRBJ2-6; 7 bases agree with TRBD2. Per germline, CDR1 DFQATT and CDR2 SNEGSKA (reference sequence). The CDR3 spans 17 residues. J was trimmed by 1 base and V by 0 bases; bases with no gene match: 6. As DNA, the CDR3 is TGCAGTGCTAGAGATAAGCAGGGAGGGTCTGGGGCCAACGTCCTGACTTTC. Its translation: CSARDKQGGSGANVLTF.